This TCR beta chain was documented in a study of blood T cell repertoires in COVID-19. Study details: COVID-19 samples, acute and convalescent, were from the United States, Italy and Spain. The analysed material was cDNA or gDNA that came from T cells, B-cell-depleted T cells, or PBMCs.

Original processing methods: Estimates of nucleated cell counts were drawn from the amplification of reference gene primers. TCRdb keeps only in-frame clones here, not all; method: immunoSEQ multiplex PCR. The DNA was the basis for D and trimming; V, J and clone size are from that table. The sample includes about 160,000 clones, approximately 88% seen only once; the top ten take roughly 9.5%. There are 16 residues in the CDR3. CDR1 is SEHNR, CDR2 FQNEAQ, per germline (reference sequence). The J segment lost 0 bases and the V segment lost 7 bases, leaving 9 bases of the junction unmatched. The V call is TRBV7-9, the J call TRBJ1-3; 7 nucleotides line up with TRBD1. The sample comprised peripheral blood. The sequence was collected from a woman of 80 years or more with active or convalescent COVID-19. The CDR3 region has the DNA TGTGCCAGCAACCCCCTGAGACAGGGCTCTGGAAACACCATATATTTT. This sequence encodes CASNPLRQGSGNTIYF.